Listed below are T cell receptor beta chains from one sample, sequenced in a study of cytomegalovirus exposure and HLA in healthy donors. The method was immunoSEQ multiplex PCR; TCRdb's version includes in-frame clones alone and lacks a portion of them. This sample's clone table lists about 160,000 clones. Sequenced input: PBMCs. All receptors derive from a man younger than 45 in good health and CMV-seronegative. Each CDR3 is given with its conserved first and last residue. A D gene is named only where the DNA matches it firmly.

D gene: TRBD1; V gene: TRBV5-1; J gene: TRBJ2-1; CDR3 DNA: TGCGCCAGCAGCTTGTCCGGGACAGGGAGGACCTACAATGAGCAGTTCTTC; CDR3 protein: CASSLSGTGRTYNEQFF
D gene: NA; V gene: TRBV4-3; J gene: TRBJ2-7; CDR3 DNA: TGCGCCAGCAGCCAAGTTGTAGACTCACGGACCTACGAGCAGTACTTC; CDR3 protein: CASSQVVDSRTYEQYF
D gene: TRBD2; V gene: TRBV11-2; J gene: TRBJ2-3; CDR3 DNA: TGTGCCAGCAGCCTTTTAGCGGGCCACACAGATACGCAGTATTTT; CDR3 protein: CASSLLAGHTDTQYF
D gene: TRBD1; V gene: TRBV14; J gene: TRBJ1-1; CDR3 DNA: TGTGCCAGCAGCCGGGACAGGAACACTGAAGCTTTCTTT; CDR3 protein: CASSRDRNTEAFF
D gene: NA; V gene: TRBV7-8; J gene: TRBJ1-1; CDR3 DNA: TGTGCCAGCAGCTTAGCAGGGGTGAACACTGAAGCTTTCTTT; CDR3 protein: CASSLAGVNTEAFF
D gene: NA; V gene: TRBV5-1; J gene: TRBJ2-3; CDR3 DNA: TGCGCCAGCAGCTTTGCGGAACTCACAGATACGCAGTATTTT; CDR3 protein: CASSFAELTDTQYF
D gene: TRBD1; V gene: TRBV2; J gene: TRBJ2-7; CDR3 DNA: TGTGCCAGCAGCCGGGACAGCACCGACGAGCAGTACTTC; CDR3 protein: CASSRDSTDEQYF
D gene: TRBD1; V gene: TRBV7-9; J gene: TRBJ1-1; CDR3 DNA: TGTGCCAGCAGCTTAGTGGGACAGGGGAACACTGAAGCTTTCTTT; CDR3 protein: CASSLVGQGNTEAFF
D gene: NA; V gene: TRBV29-1; J gene: TRBJ2-5; CDR3 DNA: TGCAGCGTTGATGGATCGGGGATCGCAGAGACCCAGTACTTC; CDR3 protein: CSVDGSGIAETQYF
D gene: NA; V gene: TRBV5-4; J gene: TRBJ2-7; CDR3 DNA: TGTGCCAGCAGCTTTGGAGGGTACGAGCAGTACTTC; CDR3 protein: CASSFGGYEQYF
D gene: TRBD1; V gene: TRBV25-1; J gene: TRBJ2-7; CDR3 DNA: TGTGCCAGCAGTGACCCCGGGACAGGGGACGAGCAGTACTTC; CDR3 protein: CASSDPGTGDEQYF
D gene: NA; V gene: TRBV29-1; J gene: TRBJ1-3; CDR3 DNA: TGCAGCGTTCTTCATAACAGCGGACCTGGAAACACCATATATTTT; CDR3 protein: CSVLHNSGPGNTIYF
D gene: TRBD1; V gene: TRBV7-6; J gene: TRBJ2-7; CDR3 DNA: TGTGCCAGCACCCTAGGGGCGGGCAGGGGGAGCGCATACGAGCAGTGCTTC; CDR3 protein: CASTLGAGRGSAYEQCF
D gene: TRBD2; V gene: TRBV5-1; J gene: TRBJ2-7; CDR3 DNA: TGCGCCAGCAGCTATAGGACTAGCGGGCCATACGAGCAGTACTTC; CDR3 protein: CASSYRTSGPYEQYF
D gene: TRBD1; V gene: TRBV9; J gene: TRBJ2-6; CDR3 DNA: TGTGCCAGCAGCGTATTCGGGACAGGGGGCTCTGGGGCCAACGTCCTGACTTTC; CDR3 protein: CASSVFGTGGSGANVLTF
D gene: TRBD1; V gene: TRBV27; J gene: TRBJ2-4; CDR3 DNA: TGTGCCAGCAGACCACAGGGGATTGTGGGCAAAAACATTCAGTACTTC; CDR3 protein: CASRPQGIVGKNIQYF
D gene: TRBD2; V gene: TRBV7-2; J gene: TRBJ2-2; CDR3 DNA: TGTGCCAGCCGCACCGGGACTAGCGGGTCCGGGGAGCTGTTTTTT; CDR3 protein: CASRTGTSGSGELFF
D gene: NA; V gene: TRBV5-1; J gene: TRBJ2-3; CDR3 DNA: TGCGCCAGCAGCTTGGGGGCCGTATCAGATACGCAGTATTTT; CDR3 protein: CASSLGAVSDTQYF
D gene: NA; V gene: TRBV25-1; J gene: TRBJ1-1; CDR3 DNA: TGTGCCAGCAGTGATCACAGGGCTCCTGAGGCTTTCTTT; CDR3 protein: CASSDHRAPEAFF
D gene: TRBD2; V gene: TRBV2; J gene: TRBJ2-1; CDR3 DNA: TGTGCCAGCACCCAAGGGGCTAGCGGGTTAGATGAGCAGTTCTTC; CDR3 protein: CASTQGASGLDEQFF
D gene: NA; V gene: TRBV5-1; J gene: TRBJ1-5; CDR3 DNA: TGCGCCAGCAGCCCGGAGGCAGGAGGACAGCCCCAGCATTTT; CDR3 protein: CASSPEAGGQPQHF
D gene: NA; V gene: TRBV21-1; J gene: TRBJ1-1; CDR3 DNA: TGTGCCATCTCTAAGAGGGAGAACACTGAAGCTTTCTTT; CDR3 protein: CAISKRENTEAFF
D gene: NA; V gene: TRBV6-6; J gene: TRBJ2-5; CDR3 DNA: TGTGCCAGCAGTAAAGACAGGACCCAGTACTTC; CDR3 protein: CASSKDRTQYF
D gene: NA; V gene: TRBV13; J gene: TRBJ1-6; CDR3 DNA: TGTGCCAGCAGTCTTCAGGATTCACCCCTCCACTTT; CDR3 protein: CASSLQDSPLHF
D gene: TRBD1; V gene: TRBV5-5; J gene: TRBJ1-4; CDR3 DNA: TGTGCCAGCAGCTTGAGATTCCAGGGGGCGAGAGCAACTAATGAAAAACTGTTTTTT; CDR3 protein: CASSLRFQGARATNEKLFF
D gene: NA; V gene: TRBV5-1; J gene: TRBJ1-1; CDR3 DNA: TGCGCCAGCAGCCCCGGACAGAACACTGAAGCTTTCTTT; CDR3 protein: CASSPGQNTEAFF
D gene: NA; V gene: TRBV30; J gene: TRBJ1-4; CDR3 DNA: TGTGCCTGGTCTCCCGGGAGGTCTTCTGAAAAACTGTTTTTT; CDR3 protein: CAWSPGRSSEKLFF
D gene: NA; V gene: TRBV15; J gene: TRBJ1-5; CDR3 DNA: TGTGCCACCAGCAGGGGGCGAAATCAGCCCCAGCATTTT; CDR3 protein: CATSRGRNQPQHF
D gene: TRBD2; V gene: TRBV5-1; J gene: TRBJ2-1; CDR3 DNA: TGCGCCAGCAGCAAAAGCGGGAGGGCCCTCGGGGGTGAGCAGTTCTTC; CDR3 protein: CASSKSGRALGGEQFF
D gene: NA; V gene: TRBV7-2; J gene: TRBJ1-5; CDR3 DNA: TGTGCCAGCAGCTTACCTCTTCAGCCCCAGCATTTT; CDR3 protein: CASSLPLQPQHF
D gene: NA; V gene: TRBV6-5; J gene: TRBJ2-7; CDR3 DNA: TGTGCCAGCAGTTACGCTCCTACTCGCGAGCAGTACTTC; CDR3 protein: CASSYAPTREQYF
D gene: NA; V gene: TRBV30; J gene: TRBJ2-5; CDR3 DNA: TGTGCCTGGAGTCGGCAGGGGAAGTACCAAGAGACCCAGTACTTC; CDR3 protein: CAWSRQGKYQETQYF
D gene: TRBD1; V gene: TRBV10-3; J gene: TRBJ1-2; CDR3 DNA: TGTGCCATCAGCGGACAGGGAAGAGATGGCTACACCTTC; CDR3 protein: CAISGQGRDGYTF